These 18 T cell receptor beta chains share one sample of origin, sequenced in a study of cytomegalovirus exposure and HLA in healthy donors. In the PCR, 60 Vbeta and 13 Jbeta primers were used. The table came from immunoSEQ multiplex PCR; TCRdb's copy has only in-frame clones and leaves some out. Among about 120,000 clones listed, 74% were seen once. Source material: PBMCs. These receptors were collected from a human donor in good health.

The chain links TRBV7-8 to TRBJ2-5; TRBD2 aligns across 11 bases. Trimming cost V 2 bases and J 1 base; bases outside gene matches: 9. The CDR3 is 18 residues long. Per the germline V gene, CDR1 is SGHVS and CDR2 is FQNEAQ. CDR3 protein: CASSLPLTGTSGQETQYF. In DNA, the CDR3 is TGTGCCAGCAGCTTACCGCTAACCGGGACTAGCGGCCAAGAGACCCAGTACTTC.

CDR3: CASSPNRGAAERYEQYF. The CDR3 DNA is TGTGCCAGCTCACCTAACAGGGGCGCTGCGGAGAGATACGAGCAGTACTTC. The V and J genes are TRBV18 and TRBJ2-7; 7 positions match TRBD1. CDR1 and CDR2 (germline): KGHSH, LQKENI. V shed 3 bases and J 4 bases; nucleotides not matched to a gene: 15. This CDR3 spans 17 amino acids.

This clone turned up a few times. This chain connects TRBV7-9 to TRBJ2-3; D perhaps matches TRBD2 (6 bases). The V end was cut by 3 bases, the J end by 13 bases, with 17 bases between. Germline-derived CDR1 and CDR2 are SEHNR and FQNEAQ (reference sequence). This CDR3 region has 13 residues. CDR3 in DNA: TGTGCCAGCAGCTTTAGGGCGGGGTTTAAAAAGTATTTT. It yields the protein CASSFRAGFKKYF. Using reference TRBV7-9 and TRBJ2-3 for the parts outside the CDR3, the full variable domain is DTGVSQNPRHKITKRGQNVTFRCDPISEHNRLYWYRQTLGQGPEFLTYFQNEAQLEKSRLLSDRFSAERPKGSFSTLEIQRTEQGDSAMYLCASSFRAGFKKYFGPGTRLTVL.

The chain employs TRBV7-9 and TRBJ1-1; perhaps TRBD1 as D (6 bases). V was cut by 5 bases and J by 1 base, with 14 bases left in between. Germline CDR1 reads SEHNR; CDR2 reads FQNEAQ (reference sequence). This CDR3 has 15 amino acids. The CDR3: CASSHPDSWNTEAFF. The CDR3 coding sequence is TGTGCCAGCAGCCACCCGGACAGCTGGAACACTGAAGCTTTCTTT.

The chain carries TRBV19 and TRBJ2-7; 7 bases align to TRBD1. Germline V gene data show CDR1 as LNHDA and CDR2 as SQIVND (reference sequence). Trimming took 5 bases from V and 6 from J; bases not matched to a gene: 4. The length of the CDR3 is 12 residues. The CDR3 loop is CASSLWDSEQYF. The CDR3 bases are TGTGCCAGTAGTTTATGGGACAGCGAGCAGTACTTC.

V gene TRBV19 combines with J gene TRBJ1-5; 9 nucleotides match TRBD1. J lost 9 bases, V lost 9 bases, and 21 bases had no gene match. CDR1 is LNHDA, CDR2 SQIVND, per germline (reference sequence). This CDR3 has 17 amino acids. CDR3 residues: CASFPGQGSGGLRPQHF. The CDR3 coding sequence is TGTGCCAGCTTCCCGGGACAGGGATCGGGAGGCTTACGGCCCCAGCATTTT. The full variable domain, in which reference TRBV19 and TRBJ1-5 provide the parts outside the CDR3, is DGGITQSPKYLFRKEGQNVTLSCEQNLNHDAMYWYRQDPGQGLRLIYYSQIVNDFQKGDIAEGYSVSREKKESFPLTVTSAQKNPTAFYLCASFPGQGSGGLRPQHFGDGTRLSIL.

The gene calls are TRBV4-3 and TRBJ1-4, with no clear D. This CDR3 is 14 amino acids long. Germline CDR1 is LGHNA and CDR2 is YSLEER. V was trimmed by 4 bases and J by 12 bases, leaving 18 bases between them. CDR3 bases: TGCGCCAGCAGCCGCCAAAACGGGGATAGGGAACTGTTTTTT. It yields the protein CASSRQNGDRELFF.

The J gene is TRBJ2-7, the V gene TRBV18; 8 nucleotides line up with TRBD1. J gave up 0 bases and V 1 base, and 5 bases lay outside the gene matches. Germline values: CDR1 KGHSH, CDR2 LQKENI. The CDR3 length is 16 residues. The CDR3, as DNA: TGTGCCAGCTCACCACGGGGACAGGAATCCTCCTACGAGCAGTACTTC. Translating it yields CASSPRGQESSYEQYF.

The CDR3 spells CASSGKGLATGELFF. The CDR3, as DNA: TGTGCCAGTAGTGGCAAGGGACTAGCGACCGGGGAGCTGTTTTTT. The genes are TRBV19 and TRBJ2-2, with 10 bases matching TRBD2. Germline V lookup: CDR1 LNHDA, CDR2 SQIVND (reference sequence). V was pared by 5 bases and J by 5 bases, with 5 bases of the junction left unmatched. This CDR3 is built from 15 residues.

This CDR3 reads CASSKIVESEAFF. CDR3 DNA: TGTGCCAGTAGTAAAATAGTCGAGTCTGAAGCTTTCTTT. The genes are TRBV19 and TRBJ1-1, with unresolved D. Trimming removed 4 bases from V and 6 bases from J, with 12 bases in between. The CDR3 loop spans 13 amino acids. The V gene's germline CDR1 is LNHDA and CDR2 SQIVND (reference sequence).

The CDR3 nucleotides are TGTGCCAGCAGCCCACGACTAGCGGGAACCCGCGGCAATGAGCAGTTCTTC. Protein: CASSPRLAGTRGNEQFF. The V and J genes are TRBV27 and TRBJ2-1, with 11 nucleotides matching TRBD2. Losses at the gene ends were 6 bases for V and 6 bases for J; bases not matched to a gene: 13. The V gene's germline CDR1 is MNHEY and CDR2 SMNVEV (reference sequence). The CDR3 totals 17 residues.

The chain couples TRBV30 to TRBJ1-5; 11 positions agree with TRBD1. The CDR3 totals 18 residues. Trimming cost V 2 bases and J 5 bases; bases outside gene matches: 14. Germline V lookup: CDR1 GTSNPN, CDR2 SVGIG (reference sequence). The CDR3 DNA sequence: TGTGCCTGGAGTTTCCGGAGGACAGGGGGCCCGGGAGATCAGCCCCAGCATTTT. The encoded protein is CAWSFRRTGGPGDQPQHF.

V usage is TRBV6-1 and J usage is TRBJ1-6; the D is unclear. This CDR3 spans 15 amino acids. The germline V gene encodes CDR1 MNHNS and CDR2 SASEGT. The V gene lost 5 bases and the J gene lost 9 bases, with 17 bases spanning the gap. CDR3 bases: TGTGCCAGCAGTCCCAGTCATATCACTAGTTCACCCCTCCACTTT. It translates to CASSPSHITSSPLHF.

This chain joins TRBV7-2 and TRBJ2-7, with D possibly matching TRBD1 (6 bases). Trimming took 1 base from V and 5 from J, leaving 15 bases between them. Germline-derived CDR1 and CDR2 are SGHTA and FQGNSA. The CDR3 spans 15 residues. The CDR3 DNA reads TGTGCCAGCAGCTTAGGGGGGACAACTAGGAACGAGCAGTACTTC. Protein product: CASSLGGTTRNEQYF.

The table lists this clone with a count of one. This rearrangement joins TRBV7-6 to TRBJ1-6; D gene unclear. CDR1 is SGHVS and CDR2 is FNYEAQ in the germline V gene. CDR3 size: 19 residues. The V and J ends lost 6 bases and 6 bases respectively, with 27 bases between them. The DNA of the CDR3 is TGTGCCAGCAGTCAAGGAGTCGGTGTTCAGCCCACTCTTAATTCACCCCTCCACTTT. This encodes CASSQGVGVQPTLNSPLHF.

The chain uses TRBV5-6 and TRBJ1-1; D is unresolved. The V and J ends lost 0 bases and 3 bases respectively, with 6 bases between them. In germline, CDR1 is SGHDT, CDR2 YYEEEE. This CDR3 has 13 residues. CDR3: CASSLVADTEAFF. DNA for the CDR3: TGTGCCAGCAGCTTGGTGGCGGACACTGAAGCTTTCTTT.

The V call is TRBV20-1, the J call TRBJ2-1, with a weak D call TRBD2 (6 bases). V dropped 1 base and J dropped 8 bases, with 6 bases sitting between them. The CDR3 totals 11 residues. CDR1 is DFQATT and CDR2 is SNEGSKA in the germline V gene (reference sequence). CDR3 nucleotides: TGCAGTGCTAGAGGGGGGGATGAGCAGTTCTTC. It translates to CSARGGDEQFF.

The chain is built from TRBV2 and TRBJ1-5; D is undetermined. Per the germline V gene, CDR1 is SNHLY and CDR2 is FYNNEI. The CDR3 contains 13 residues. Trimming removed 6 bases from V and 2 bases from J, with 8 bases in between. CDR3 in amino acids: CASSTDGNQPQHF. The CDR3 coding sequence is TGTGCCAGCAGCACAGACGGCAATCAGCCCCAGCATTTT.